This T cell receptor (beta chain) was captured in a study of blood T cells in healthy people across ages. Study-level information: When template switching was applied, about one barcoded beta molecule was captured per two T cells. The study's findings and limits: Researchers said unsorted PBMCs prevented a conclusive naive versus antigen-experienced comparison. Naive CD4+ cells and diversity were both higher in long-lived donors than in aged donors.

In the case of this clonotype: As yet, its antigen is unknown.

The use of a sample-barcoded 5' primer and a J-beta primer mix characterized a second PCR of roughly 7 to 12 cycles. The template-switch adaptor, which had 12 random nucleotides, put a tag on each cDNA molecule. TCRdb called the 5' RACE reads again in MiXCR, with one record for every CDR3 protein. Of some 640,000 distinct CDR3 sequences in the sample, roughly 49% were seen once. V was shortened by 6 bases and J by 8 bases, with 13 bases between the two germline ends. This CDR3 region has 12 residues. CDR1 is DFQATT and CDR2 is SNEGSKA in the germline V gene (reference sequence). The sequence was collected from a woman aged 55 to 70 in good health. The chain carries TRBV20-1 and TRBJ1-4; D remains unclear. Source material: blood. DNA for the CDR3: TGCAGTGCGAGGTACGGGCCCGAAAAACTGTTTTTT. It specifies CSARYGPEKLFF.